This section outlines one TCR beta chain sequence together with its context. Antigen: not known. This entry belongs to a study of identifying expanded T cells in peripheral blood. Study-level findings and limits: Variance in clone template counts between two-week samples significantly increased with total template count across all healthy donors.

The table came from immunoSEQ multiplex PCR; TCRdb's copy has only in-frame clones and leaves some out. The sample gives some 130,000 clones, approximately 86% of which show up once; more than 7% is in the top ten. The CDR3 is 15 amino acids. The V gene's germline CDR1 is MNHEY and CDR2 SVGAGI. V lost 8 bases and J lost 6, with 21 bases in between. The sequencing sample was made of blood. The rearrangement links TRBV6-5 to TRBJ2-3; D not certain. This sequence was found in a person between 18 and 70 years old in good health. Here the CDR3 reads CASPNKTSPEDTQYF. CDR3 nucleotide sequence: TGTGCCAGCCCAAATAAAACGTCCCCTGAGGATACGCAGTATTTT.